These 21 T cell receptor beta chains came from one sample sequenced in a study of cytomegalovirus exposure and HLA in healthy donors. PCR amplification relied on 60 Vbeta primers (plus 13 Jbeta primers). Assay used: immunoSEQ multiplex PCR; TCRdb lists only in-frame clones, some missing. The sample has about 160,000 clones; the top ten hold 2.1%. The sequencing input was PBMCs. These receptors were collected from a young man in good health and CMV-seronegative.

The chain is built from TRBV18 and TRBJ1-1; the match to TRBD1 covers 7 bases. CDR3 length: 13 amino acids. Germline V CDR1 and CDR2: KGHSH, LQKENI. Trimming took 7 bases from V and 3 from J; bases not matched to a gene: 5. The CDR3 bases are TGTGCCAGCTATGGGACAGCGGACACTGAAGCTTTCTTT. Its translation is CASYGTADTEAFF.

The chain has TRBV5-6 and TRBJ1-4; 7 nucleotides match TRBD1. Trimming cost V 2 bases and J 4 bases; bases outside gene matches: 8. The CDR3 covers 16 residues. Germline V gene sequence: CDR1 SGHDT, CDR2 YYEEEE. The CDR3 region is CASSFGTELYNEKLFF. The CDR3 region has the DNA TGTGCCAGCAGCTTTGGGACAGAGCTTTATAATGAAAAACTGTTTTTT.

The chain is built from TRBV7-9 and TRBJ2-1, with 9 bases that match TRBD2. CDR1 is SEHNR and CDR2 is FQNEAQ in the germline V gene (reference sequence). CDR3 length: 12 residues. The trim removed 3 bases at V and 10 bases at J, leaving 1 base unmatched. As DNA, the CDR3 is TGTGCCAGCAGCTTTGGACTAGCGGAGCAGTTCTTC. It is translated as CASSFGLAEQFF.

The chain is built from TRBV28 and TRBJ1-2, with D tentatively TRBD1 (6 bases). The CDR3 length is 16 residues. The germline CDR1 and CDR2 sequences are MDHEN and SYDVKM. V gave up 5 bases and J gave up 3 bases, with 19 bases separating them. CDR3 in amino acids: CASSPYRDRNYYGYTF. DNA for the CDR3: TGTGCCAGCAGTCCTTATAGAGACAGGAATTACTATGGCTACACCTTC.

The rearrangement links TRBV5-1 to TRBJ2-2; a weak D match, TRBD1 (6 bases). Trimming stripped 0 bases from V and 1 base from J, with 10 bases between. In germline, CDR1 is SGHRS, CDR2 YFSETQ. This CDR3 contains 16 residues. CDR3 sequence reads: CASSLVGTRNTGELFF. Written as DNA, the CDR3 is TGCGCCAGCAGCTTGGTCGGGACAAGGAACACCGGGGAGCTGTTTTTT.

The J gene is TRBJ1-1, the V gene TRBV7-8, with a possible D match to TRBD1 (5 bases). The germline V gene encodes CDR1 SGHVS and CDR2 FQNEAQ. V dropped 0 bases and J dropped 5 bases, with 16 bases sitting between them. The CDR3 loop spans 16 amino acids. The CDR3 DNA reads as TGTGCCAGCAGCTTAGCCAGGGTCCCTCGGACGACTGAAGCTTTCTTT. Protein: CASSLARVPRTTEAFF.

The chain recombines TRBV27 with TRBJ1-1; tentative D call: TRBD1 (5 bases). The germline V gene has CDR1 MNHEY and CDR2 SMNVEV (reference sequence). CDR3 length equals 13 residues. V lost 7 bases, J lost 0 bases, and 9 bases lay in between. DNA of the CDR3: TGTGCCAGCAAAAGGGGTATGAACACTGAAGCTTTCTTT. It translates to CASKRGMNTEAFF.

The chain is built from TRBV12-5 and TRBJ2-2, with 10 bases lining up with TRBD2. Germline V CDR1 and CDR2: LGHNT, FRNRAP. Losses at the gene ends were 2 bases for V and 0 bases for J; bases not matched to a gene: 6. The CDR3 is 18 amino acids. The CDR3 is CASGLRGLAVPNTGELFF. CDR3 in DNA: TGTGCTAGTGGTTTGCGAGGACTAGCGGTGCCGAACACCGGGGAGCTGTTTTTT.

The chain employs TRBV29-1 and TRBJ1-2; tentative D call: TRBD1 (6 bases). V lost 7 bases, J lost 8 bases, and 26 bases lay in between. Germline CDR1 and CDR2: SQVTM and ANQGSEA. The CDR3 consists of 15 residues. The CDR3 loop is CSANRVRGTSGGYTF. CDR3 DNA: TGCAGCGCAAACAGGGTTCGGGGTACGTCTGGGGGCTACACCTTC.

This sequence joins TRBV28 and TRBJ1-5; D possibly corresponds to TRBD1 (6 bases). The CDR3 is 17 residues long. V was clipped by 3 bases and J by 4 bases, with 19 bases between them. The germline gives CDR1 MDHEN, CDR2 SYDVKM. The CDR3 nucleotides read TGTGCCAGCAGTTTTCCCACCCTCAGGGGCAGGAATCAGCCCCAGCATTTT. This sequence encodes CASSFPTLRGRNQPQHF.

This chain links TRBV28 with TRBJ1-2; tentatively, D is TRBD1 (5 bases). The CDR3 is made up of 16 amino acids. Germline assignment: CDR1 MDHEN and CDR2 SYDVKM. The V gene lost 2 bases and the J gene lost 2 bases, with 15 bases spanning the gap. CDR3 in DNA: TGTGCCAGCAGTTTACTGCACAGGTACCCGAACTATGGCTACACCTTC. Amino acids: CASSLLHRYPNYGYTF.

This chain connects TRBV11-2 to TRBJ2-1; TRBD1 matches at 7 bases. Germline V gene lookup returns CDR1 SGHAT and CDR2 FQNNGV. This CDR3 contains 17 residues. V lost 0 bases, J lost 4 bases, and 9 bases stayed unmatched. The CDR3 region has the DNA TGTGCCAGCAGCTTAGATCGTTGGGGACAGAGATACAATGAGCAGTTCTTC. Protein sequence: CASSLDRWGQRYNEQFF.

This chain uses TRBV6-1 with TRBJ1-2, with TRBD1 identical over 8 bases. V dropped 4 bases and J dropped 2; count of bases not matched to a gene: 3. The CDR3 covers 14 residues. Germline values: CDR1 MNHNS, CDR2 SASEGT. For the CDR3, the DNA is TGTGCCAGCAGTGTCCGACAGGGGAACTATGGCTACACCTTC. Protein sequence: CASSVRQGNYGYTF.

The chain recombines TRBV11-3 with TRBJ2-5; TRBD2 agrees at 9 bases. The V gene's germline CDR1 is SGHNT and CDR2 YENEEA. This CDR3 has 17 amino acids. V trimming: 5 bases; J trimming: 3 bases; junction bases outside the gene matches: 13. The CDR3: CASSGPWISSGKETQYF. CDR3 bases: TGTGCCAGCAGCGGCCCCTGGATTTCTAGCGGGAAAGAGACCCAGTACTTC.

The chain employs TRBV29-1 and TRBJ1-2; 8 bases are shared with TRBD1. The CDR3 consists of 14 residues. The germline V gene has CDR1 SQVTM and CDR2 ANQGSEA. After removal of 0 bases from V and 8 bases from J, the junction contained 8 bases not matched to a gene. CDR3 amino acids: CSVEEFRDRTGYTF. Written as DNA, the CDR3 is TGCAGCGTTGAAGAATTCCGGGACAGGACCGGCTACACCTTC.

This chain joins TRBV4-3 and TRBJ1-3; TRBD1 aligns across 10 bases. With 2 bases clipped from V and 0 bases from J, the junction kept 16 bases outside the gene matches. The germline V gene has CDR1 LGHNA and CDR2 YSLEER. This CDR3 is built from 21 residues. The CDR3 sequence is CASSQNAAGQGPWGSGNTIYF. The CDR3 DNA sequence: TGCGCCAGCAGCCAAAATGCCGCGGGACAGGGGCCGTGGGGCTCTGGAAACACCATATATTTT.

The J gene is TRBJ2-3, the V gene TRBV27; 7 positions match TRBD2. Germline V lookup: CDR1 MNHEY, CDR2 SMNVEV (reference sequence). V shed 6 bases, J shed 2 bases, and the junction held 17 bases outside the gene matches. This CDR3 has 18 residues. The chain's CDR3 is CASRLLGGIRTYTDTQYF. CDR3 nucleotides: TGTGCCAGCAGGCTCTTGGGAGGGATCCGAACCTACACAGATACGCAGTATTTT.

The chain employs TRBV7-8 and TRBJ2-1, with TRBD1 identical over 8 bases. There are 14 residues in the CDR3. Germline V gene sequence: CDR1 SGHVS, CDR2 FQNEAQ. J gave up 8 bases and V 3 bases, and 6 bases lay outside the gene matches. The DNA of the CDR3 is TGTGCCAGCAGCTTCCGACAGGGGTGGGATGAGCAGTTCTTC. Translation: CASSFRQGWDEQFF.

J is TRBJ1-4 and V is TRBV11-2; no firm D call. Trimming removed 1 base from V and 0 bases from J, with 9 bases in between. Germline V CDR1 and CDR2: SGHAT, FQNNGV. This CDR3 has 16 amino acids. Here the CDR3 reads CASSLGEGTTNEKLFF. DNA of the CDR3: TGTGCCAGCAGCTTAGGGGAGGGAACAACTAATGAAAAACTGTTTTTT.

The chain combines TRBV7-2 with TRBJ2-7; no firm D call. The CDR3 spans 14 residues. Between the trimmed V and J ends, which lost 0 bases and 1 base, there was a span of 7 bases. CDR1 SGHTA and CDR2 FQGNSA come from the germline V gene. The CDR3 coding sequence is TGTGCCAGCAGCTTAGCAACACAATCCTACGAGCAGTACTTC. Translation gives CASSLATQSYEQYF.

This sequence joins TRBV19 and TRBJ1-5; possibly TRBD1 for D (6 bases). The germline V and J ends were trimmed by 7 bases and 1 base, with 14 bases remaining between them. This CDR3 spans 15 amino acids. Germline CDR1 is LNHDA and CDR2 is SQIVND (reference sequence). CDR3 sequence: CASNVWGQSNQPQHF. As DNA, the CDR3 is TGTGCCAGTAATGTGTGGGGGCAGAGCAATCAGCCCCAGCATTTT.